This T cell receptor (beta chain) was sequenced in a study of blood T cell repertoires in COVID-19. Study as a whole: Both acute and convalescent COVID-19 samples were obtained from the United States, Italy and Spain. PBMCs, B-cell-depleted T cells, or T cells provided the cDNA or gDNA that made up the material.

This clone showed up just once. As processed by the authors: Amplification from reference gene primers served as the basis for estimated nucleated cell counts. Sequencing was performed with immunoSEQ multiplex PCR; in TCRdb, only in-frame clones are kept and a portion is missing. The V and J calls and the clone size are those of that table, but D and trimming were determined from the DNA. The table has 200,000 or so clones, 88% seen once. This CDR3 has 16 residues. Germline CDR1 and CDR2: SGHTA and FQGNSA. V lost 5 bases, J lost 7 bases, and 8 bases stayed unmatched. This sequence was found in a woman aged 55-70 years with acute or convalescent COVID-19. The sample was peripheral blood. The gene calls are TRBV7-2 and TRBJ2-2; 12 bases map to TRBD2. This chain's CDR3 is CASSLTSGRNGGELFF. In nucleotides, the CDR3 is TGTGCCAGCAGCCTGACTAGCGGGAGAAATGGCGGGGAGCTGTTTTTT.